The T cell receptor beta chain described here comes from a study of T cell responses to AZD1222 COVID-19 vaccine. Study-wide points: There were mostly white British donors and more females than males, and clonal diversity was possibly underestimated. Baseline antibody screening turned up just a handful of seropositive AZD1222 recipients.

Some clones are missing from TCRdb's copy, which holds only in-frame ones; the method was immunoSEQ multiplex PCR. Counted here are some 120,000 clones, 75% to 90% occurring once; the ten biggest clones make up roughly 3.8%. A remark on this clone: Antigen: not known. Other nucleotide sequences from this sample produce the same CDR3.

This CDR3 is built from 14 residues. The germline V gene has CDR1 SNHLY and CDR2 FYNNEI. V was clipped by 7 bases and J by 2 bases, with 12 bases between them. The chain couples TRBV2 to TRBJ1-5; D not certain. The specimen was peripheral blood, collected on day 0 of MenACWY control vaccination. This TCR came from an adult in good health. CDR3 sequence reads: CASTRQGGNQPQHF. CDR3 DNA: TGTGCCAGCACTAGACAAGGAGGCAATCAGCCCCAGCATTTT.